The table lists the clone carrying this TCR beta chain with a few counts. The sample belongs to a study of blood T cells in healthy people across ages. The germline V gene encodes CDR1 SGHTA and CDR2 FQGNSA. This CDR3 has 14 residues. Deletions cut 2 bases from V and 2 bases from J, with 8 bases between. Combining a sample-barcoded 5' primer with a J-beta primer mix, a second PCR ran for about 7 to 11 cycles. A single record per CDR3 protein comes from TCRdb applying MiXCR to the 5' RACE reads. The sample includes 1.8 million or so distinct CDR3 sequences, about two fifths of them seen just once. Input material: blood. The clonotype originates from a human donor in good health. The chain has TRBV7-2 and TRBJ2-3; D remains unclear. The CDR3: CASSLFPTTDTQYF. The CDR3 nucleotides read TGTGCCAGCAGCTTATTCCCCACCACAGATACGCAGTATTTT.